This TCR beta chain was captured by sequencing in a study of cytomegalovirus exposure and HLA in healthy donors. About the research overall: Early release data held roughly 90 million unique TCRs from HLA-typed donors. Notes on the study in general: Relative to the approximately 700-donor mean, N-insertions were reportedly fewer in an Asian-associated ancestry cluster in a later analysis.

Researchers ran the PCR with 60 Vbeta and 13 Jbeta primers. Profiled with immunoSEQ multiplex PCR; TCRdb holds only in-frame clones, not every one. Of approximately 90,000 clones in the sample, roughly 77% are singletons; the top ten hold around 2%. Remarks on this clone: Its antigen is currently unknown. The same CDR3 also results from other DNA sequences found in this sample.

The CDR3 extends over 14 amino acids. V lost 3 bases and J 2 bases, leaving 8 bases between the germline ends. Germline V gene sequence: CDR1 LNHDA, CDR2 SQIVND (reference sequence). This sequence joins TRBV19 and TRBJ1-5, with D possibly being TRBD1 (5 bases). The material sequenced was PBMCs. The TCR comes from a man aged 35-49 years in good health and CMV-seronegative. The CDR3 DNA is TGTGCCAGTAGTATGGGGCAGCGCAATCAGCCCCAGCATTTT. It is translated as CASSMGQRNQPQHF.